This T cell receptor (beta chain) was retrieved from a study of identical twins' blood T cells. With respect to this clonotype: Possible read error: a much larger clone is one base away.

The CDR3 is 13 amino acids. Trimming removed 9 bases from V and 4 bases from J, with 14 bases in between. CDR1 is ENHRY, CDR2 SYGVKD, per germline. Each TCR cDNA library carried sample-specific barcodes on both ends. A single record per CDR3 protein comes from TCRdb applying MiXCR to the 5' RACE reads. The data contain fewer than 450,000 distinct CDR3 sequences, roughly 30% of them singletons. This rearrangement joins TRBV10-3 to TRBJ2-3; the D gene could be TRBD1 or TRBD2 (7 bases each). What was sequenced was PBMCs. The receptor comes from a woman between 18 and 55 years old in good health. In nucleotides, the CDR3 is TGTGCCATTAGCCAGGGGGGGTCAGATACGCAGTATTTT. It specifies CAISQGGSDTQYF.